Listed below are T cell receptor beta chains from one sample, sequenced in a study of spatial heterogeneity in lung cancer. One entry per CDR3 protein results from TCRdb running MiXCR on the 5' RACE reads. The table shows tens of thousands of distinct CDR3 sequences, with under 8% occurring only once. Sequences were derived from PBMCs, sampled at surgery. Receptors originate from a female donor with early-stage non-small cell lung cancer. CDR3s include the opening cysteine and the closing phenylalanine or tryptophan. A D gene is named only where the DNA matches it firmly. Rows give clone size only sometimes, using once, few, many, or a class for an expanded clone.

clone_size	v_call	d_call	cdr3_length	j_call	cdr3_aa	cdr3_nt
.	TRBV6-6	TRBD2	20	TRBJ2-3	CASSAAYGREGPWLTDTQYF	TGTGCCAGCAGTGCAGCTTACGGGCGGGAGGGCCCATGGCTCACAGATACGCAGTATTTT
many	TRBV20-1	TRBD2	13	TRBJ2-1	CSARMAGGNEQFF	TGCAGTGCTAGGATGGCGGGGGGCAATGAGCAGTTCTTC
many	TRBV5-1	.	17	TRBJ2-2	CASSLPPGQANTGELFF	TGCGCCAGCAGCTTGCCCCCGGGACAAGCGAACACCGGGGAGCTGTTTTTT
many	TRBV12-3/TRBV12-4	TRBD2	15	TRBJ2-1	CASSAGLAGAREQFF	TGTGCCAGCAGTGCGGGACTAGCGGGAGCGAGAGAGCAGTTCTTC
.	TRBV9	.	13	TRBJ2-7	CASSVGQAGEQYF	TGTGCCAGCAGCGTAGGCCAGGCGGGTGAGCAGTACTTC
many	TRBV10-3	TRBD1	15	TRBJ2-1	CAISERQGGYNEQFF	TGTGCCATCAGTGAACGACAGGGGGGCTACAATGAGCAGTTCTTC
many	TRBV2	TRBD1	12	TRBJ2-1	CASRDRGNEQFF	TGTGCCAGCCGGGACAGGGGCAATGAGCAGTTCTTC
medium-sized	TRBV29-1	.	12	TRBJ1-2	CSVAGRRGGYTF	TGCAGCGTCGCGGGACGAAGGGGTGGCTACACCTTC
.	TRBV19	.	14	TRBJ1-5	CASRTGWGNQPQHF	TGTGCCAGTAGAACTGGGTGGGGCAATCAGCCCCAGCATTTT
many	TRBV30	.	13	TRBJ1-2	CAWSVSGIYGYTF	TGTGCCTGGAGTGTATCAGGAATCTATGGCTACACCTTC
few	TRBV20-1	.	13	TRBJ1-3	CSARDYPGNTIYF	TGCAGTGCTAGAGATTACCCTGGAAACACCATATATTTT
many	TRBV15	.	12	TRBJ1-2	CATSREARGYTF	TGTGCCACCAGCCGGGAGGCGCGCGGCTACACCTTC
few	TRBV29-1	.	12	TRBJ2-3	CSVEERADTQYF	TGCAGCGTTGAAGAGAGAGCAGATACGCAGTATTTT
many	TRBV29-1	TRBD1	14	TRBJ2-5	CSVEDTGAGETQYF	TGCAGCGTTGAAGATACAGGGGCCGGGGAGACCCAGTACTTC
.	TRBV18	.	16	TRBJ1-1	CASSPDRIFGHTEAFF	TGTGCCAGCTCACCCGACCGGATCTTTGGGCACACTGAAGCTTTCTTT
many	TRBV5-5	.	16	TRBJ2-1	CASSLDPGSSYNEQFF	TGTGCCAGCAGCTTGGATCCGGGGAGCTCCTACAATGAGCAGTTCTTC
many	TRBV2	.	14	TRBJ2-3	CASIPRPSTDTQYF	TGTGCCAGCATCCCTCGGCCTAGCACAGATACGCAGTATTTT
.	TRBV20-1	TRBD1	13	TRBJ1-6	CSALDREKSPLHF	TGCAGTGCTTTGGACAGGGAAAAGTCACCCCTCCACTTT
many	TRBV6-5	.	14	TRBJ1-3	CASSYGQGMDTIYF	TGTGCCAGCAGTTACGGTCAGGGGATGGACACCATATATTTT
many	TRBV6-1	.	14	TRBJ2-7	CASSEVRGWYEQYF	TGTGCCAGCAGTGAAGTTAGGGGCTGGTACGAGCAGTACTTC
many	TRBV9	.	16	TRBJ2-3	CASSEDPATSTDTQYF	TGTGCCAGCAGCGAAGACCCAGCAACTAGCACAGATACGCAGTATTTT
many	TRBV5-1	.	13	TRBJ2-5	CASSFGGQETQYF	TGCGCCAGCAGCTTCGGGGGTCAAGAGACCCAGTACTTC
few	TRBV20-1	.	14	TRBJ2-7	CSARSLDWIGEQYF	TGCAGTGCTAGATCCCTAGATTGGATCGGCGAGCAGTACTTC
few	TRBV12-3/TRBV12-4	TRBD1	16	TRBJ1-2	CASSHHLTGVDYGYTF	TGTGCCAGCAGTCACCACTTGACAGGGGTGGACTATGGCTACACCTTC
many	TRBV10-1	.	14	TRBJ1-1	CASTKNRVGTEAFF	TGCGCCAGCACCAAAAACAGGGTTGGGACTGAAGCTTTCTTT
many	TRBV3-1	.	16	TRBJ2-6	CASSGGARSGANVLTF	TGTGCCAGCAGCGGGGGGGCCCGCTCTGGGGCCAACGTCCTGACTTTC